The 29 T cell receptor beta chains in this list originate from one sample, sequenced in a study of T cells in Graves' hyperthyroidism and ophthalmopathy. What was amplified from RNA transcripts were TCR beta CDR3 regions. The HTBI set primed first-round TCR CDR3 RT-PCR. TCRdb reprocessed the multiplex PCR reads via MiXCR and lists one record per CDR3 protein. The sample gives approximately 590,000 distinct CDR3 sequences, around 16% of which show up once; under 7.5% is in the top ten. Specimen: blood. The source of these receptors is a woman aged 25 to 39 with Graves' hyperthyroidism.

This rearrangement joins TRBV4-2 to TRBJ1-4, with no clear D. Germline-derived CDR1 and CDR2 are LGHNA and YNFKEQ. The V end lost 7 bases, the J end lost 0 bases, and 9 bases lay between the germline ends. The CDR3 has 14 amino acids. In nucleotides, the CDR3 is TGTGCCAGCACCTTGTCTGCAACTAATGAAAAACTGTTTTTT. This sequence encodes CASTLSATNEKLFF.

This sequence joins TRBV19 and TRBJ1-4, with 7 bases lining up with TRBD1. Trimming at V came to 5 bases and at J to 7 bases, leaving 4 bases not matched to a gene. The V gene's germline CDR1 is LNHDA and CDR2 SQIVND (reference sequence). The CDR3 is 13 amino acids. Here the CDR3 reads CASSVQGSEKLFF. In DNA, the CDR3 is TGTGCCAGTAGTGTACAGGGGTCTGAAAAACTGTTTTTT.

In this sample, this clonotype turned up many times. The chain joins TRBV7-9 to TRBJ2-1; a possible D gene is TRBD1 (6 bases). The CDR3 is 16 amino acids. V shed 4 bases and J shed 2 bases, with 15 bases lying between them. CDR1 and CDR2 (germline): SEHNR, FQNEAQ (reference sequence). Written as DNA, the CDR3 is TGTGCCAGCAGCTCGAGACGGACAGCCGCCTACAATGAGCAGTTCTTC. Translated, it gives CASSSRRTAAYNEQFF.

This clonotype appeared many times. V is TRBV29-1 and J is TRBJ2-7; D may correspond to TRBD1 or TRBD2 (5 bases each). The CDR3 runs to 15 residues. The V end was cut by 2 bases, the J end by 2 bases, with 16 bases between. Germline CDR1 and CDR2: SQVTM and ANQGSEA. CDR3: CSVELGTDETYEQYF. As DNA, the CDR3 is TGCAGCGTTGAACTGGGGACGGACGAAACCTACGAGCAGTACTTC.

This clonotype was detected ten times or more. The rearrangement uses TRBV11-2 and TRBJ2-1; D remains ambiguous. This CDR3 region has 15 residues. Trimming took 5 bases from V and 0 from J, leaving 11 bases between them. From germline, CDR1 is SGHAT and CDR2 FQNNGV. CDR3 in DNA: TGTGCCAGCAGCCTTAGCAGCAACTCCTACAATGAGCAGTTCTTC. It yields the protein CASSLSSNSYNEQFF.

The V gene is TRBV24-1, the J gene TRBJ1-4, with D hard to call. The CDR3 has 14 amino acids. Germline V gives CDR1 KGHDR, CDR2 SFDVKD. Trimming took off 6 bases at V and 9 bases at J, with 16 bases between the two ends. Here the CDR3 DNA reads TGTGCCACCAGTTCCCGAAGGGAGGAGAAAAAACTGTTTTTT. Residues: CATSSRREEKKLFF.

This clonotype was counted many times. V usage is TRBV2 and J usage is TRBJ2-7; weak D call: TRBD1 (6 bases). Trimming stripped 7 bases from V and 3 bases from J, with 22 bases between. This CDR3 has 16 amino acids. The germline CDR1 and CDR2 sequences are SNHLY and FYNNEI. The CDR3 is CASIHRQVLTNYEQYF. CDR3 coding DNA: TGTGCCAGCATACACCGACAGGTACTAACTAACTACGAGCAGTACTTC.

This clonotype was recorded at least ten times. The chain recombines TRBV5-6 with TRBJ2-7, with 12 nucleotides matching TRBD1. Germline V gene lookup returns CDR1 SGHDT and CDR2 YYEEEE. V lost 1 base, J lost 6 bases, and 8 bases stayed unmatched. The CDR3 has 16 amino acids. In DNA form, the CDR3 reads TGTGCCAGCAGCTTGACATCGGGACAGGGGGCGCGCGAGCAGTACTTC. It translates to CASSLTSGQGAREQYF.

This chain connects TRBV30 to TRBJ2-1, with 10 bases lining up with TRBD2. The V and J ends lost 5 bases and 3 bases, in that order; junction bases with no gene match: 19. Looked up from germline, CDR1 is GTSNPN and CDR2 is SVGIG (reference sequence). The CDR3 covers 19 residues. CDR3 in amino acids: CAWVAPEAGGPGSYNEQFF. The CDR3 coding sequence is TGTGCCTGGGTTGCCCCTGAAGCGGGAGGGCCTGGAAGCTACAATGAGCAGTTCTTC.

At least ten counts were recorded for this clonotype. The chain is built from TRBV18 and TRBJ2-7; 8 bases agree with TRBD2. The CDR3 has 13 amino acids. In germline, CDR1 is KGHSH, CDR2 LQKENI. The V gene end was trimmed by 9 bases and the J gene end by 5 bases; junction bases not matched to a gene: 9. CDR3 sequence: CASSGGGTNEQYF. DNA for the CDR3: TGTGCCAGTTCCGGGGGGGGCACCAACGAGCAGTACTTC.

This clonotype was recorded at least ten times. The J gene is TRBJ2-3, the V gene TRBV15, with D unclear. Deletions cut 0 bases from V and 5 bases from J, with 15 bases between. Germline CDR1 is LNHNV and CDR2 is YYDKDF (reference sequence). This CDR3 contains 16 residues. The CDR3 is CATSRDLPRQEDTQYF. CDR3 DNA sequence: TGTGCCACCAGCAGAGATTTGCCGCGGCAGGAAGATACGCAGTATTTT.

The chain has TRBV7-9 and TRBJ1-1; TRBD1 aligns across 7 bases. The ends lost 2 bases at V and 0 bases at J; junction bases unmatched: 12. CDR3 length: 18 residues. Germline values: CDR1 SEHNR, CDR2 FQNEAQ (reference sequence). The CDR3 protein is CASSLPNRGRGMNTEAFF. CDR3 in DNA: TGTGCCAGCAGCTTACCCAACAGGGGTAGGGGAATGAACACTGAAGCTTTCTTT. Drawing the rest from reference TRBV7-9 and TRBJ1-1, the complete variable domain is DTGVSQNPRHKITKRGQNVTFRCDPISEHNRLYWYRQTLGQGPEFLTYFQNEAQLEKSRLLSDRFSAERPKGSFSTLEIQRTEQGDSAMYLCASSLPNRGRGMNTEAFFGQGTRLTVV.

At least ten counts were recorded for this clonotype. This chain uses TRBV11-1 with TRBJ2-1; the D gene is possibly TRBD1 (6 bases). The germline V gene has CDR1 SGHAT and CDR2 FQDESV (reference sequence). V was cut by 7 bases and J by 0 bases, with 16 bases left in between. The CDR3 runs 16 residues. The CDR3 here is CASNEQGPGSYNEQFF. CDR3 DNA sequence: TGTGCCAGCAACGAACAGGGTCCGGGCTCCTACAATGAGCAGTTCTTC.

There are many counts of this clonotype. This chain uses TRBV30 with TRBJ1-2; unclear D gene. V lost 4 bases and J 3 bases, leaving 15 bases between the germline ends. This CDR3 spans 14 amino acids. Germline CDR1 and CDR2: GTSNPN and SVGIG (reference sequence). CDR3 DNA sequence: TGTGCCTGGACCAGAGGGAGAGCCTACTATGGCTACACCTTC. Amino acids: CAWTRGRAYYGYTF.

This clonotype was observed many times. The CDR3 spells CSVEGGRAPYEQYF. CDR3 DNA: TGCAGCGTTGAAGGCGGGAGGGCCCCCTACGAGCAGTACTTC. The chain carries TRBV29-1 and TRBJ2-7, with 9 bases lining up with TRBD2. The CDR3 has 14 amino acids. Trimming removed 1 base from V and 2 bases from J; junction bases left unmatched: 3. Germline CDR1 SQVTM, CDR2 ANQGSEA.

This clonotype was recorded many times. V is TRBV7-9 and J is TRBJ2-7; unclear D gene. Trimming removed 0 bases at V and 3 bases at J, with 9 bases between. The CDR3 has 14 residues. Germline V lookup: CDR1 SEHNR, CDR2 FQNEAQ (reference sequence). The CDR3 sequence: CASSLAGFFYEQYF. For the CDR3, the DNA is TGTGCCAGCAGCTTAGCGGGATTCTTCTACGAGCAGTACTTC.

V gene TRBV30 combines with J gene TRBJ2-2; TRBD1 agrees at 9 bases. There are 15 residues in the CDR3. Trimming cost V 2 bases and J 5 bases; bases outside gene matches: 6. CDR1 and CDR2 (germline): GTSNPN, SVGIG (reference sequence). The CDR3, as DNA: TGTGCCTGGAGTAGTCGGGACAGGGCGACCGGGGAGCTGTTTTTT. Translating it yields CAWSSRDRATGELFF.

This clonotype was seen a few times. V and J are TRBV5-4 and TRBJ2-7, with D unresolved. The CDR3 has 13 amino acids. CDR1 and CDR2 from the germline V gene are SGHNT and YYREEE (reference sequence). V was clipped by 4 bases and J by 0 bases, with 8 bases between them. CDR3 coding DNA: TGTGCCAGCAGCCGAGCGAGCTCCTACGAGCAGTACTTC. Translating it yields CASSRASSYEQYF.

The chain carries TRBV27 and TRBJ2-1, with TRBD1 as a possible D gene (6 bases). The CDR3 extends over 16 amino acids. Germline CDR1 reads MNHEY; CDR2 reads SMNVEV (reference sequence). V was shortened by 7 bases and J by 1 base, with 17 bases between the two germline ends. CDR3 DNA: TGTGCCAGCACGCCCAGTGGGGGCTCTTCCTACAATGAGCAGTTCTTC. Translated, it gives CASTPSGGSSYNEQFF.

Many counts were recorded for this clonotype. Its ends do not fully match the called genes, so a read error is possible. The J gene is TRBJ2-7, the V gene TRBV2, with D perhaps TRBD1 or TRBD2 (5 bases each). In germline, CDR1 is SNHLY, CDR2 FYNNEI. This CDR3 region has 15 residues. For the CDR3, the DNA is TGTGCCAGCCGTGAGGGAACCAGGGAAAGGGGCGAGCAGTACTTC. As protein: CASREGTRERGEQYF. Supplemented by reference TRBV2 and TRBJ2-7, the full variable domain reads EPEVTQTPSHQVTQMGQEVILRCVPISNHLYFYWYRQILGQKVEFLVSFYNNEISEKSEIFDDQFSVERPDGSNFTLKIRSTKLEDSAMYFCASREGTRERGEQYFGPGTRLTVT.

There are a few counts of this clonotype. The V gene is TRBV12-3 or TRBV12-4, the J gene TRBJ2-6, with 7 positions matching TRBD1. After removal of 1 base from V and 2 bases from J, the junction contained 2 bases not matched to a gene. The CDR3 has 16 residues. CDR3 in amino acids: CASSLGQGPGANVLTF. For the CDR3, the DNA is TGTGCCAGCAGTTTAGGACAGGGACCTGGGGCCAACGTCCTGACTTTC.

For this clonotype: It may be a read error: a sequence one base away is much more abundant. The V gene is TRBV5-1, the J gene TRBJ2-7; 7 positions match TRBD2. From germline, CDR1 is SGHRS and CDR2 YFSETQ. Trimming removed 4 bases from V and 7 bases from J; junction bases left unmatched: 8. The CDR3 contains 13 residues. The CDR3 DNA reads as TGCGCCAGCAGCCGCGGGAGCTCAAATGAGCAGTACTTC. Translated: CASSRGSSNEQYF.

The chain is built from TRBV4-1 and TRBJ2-4; D uncertain. CDR1 MGHRA and CDR2 YSYEKL come from the germline V gene. Trimming removed 0 bases from V and 5 bases from J, with 8 bases in between. The length of the CDR3 is 14 residues. This chain's CDR3 is CASSQEEGQNIQYF. DNA for the CDR3: TGCGCCAGCAGCCAAGAAGAAGGGCAAAACATTCAGTACTTC.

This chain connects TRBV5-8 to TRBJ2-1; 11 nucleotides match TRBD2. Losses at the gene ends were 2 bases for V and 9 bases for J; bases not matched to a gene: 7. The CDR3 runs 15 residues. The germline CDR1 and CDR2 sequences are SGHTS and YDEGEE. This CDR3 is CASSFSGRAGGEQFF. The CDR3 nucleotides are TGTGCCAGCAGCTTTAGCGGGAGGGCCGGCGGTGAGCAGTTCTTC.

The sample holds many counts of this clonotype. The chain carries TRBV20-1 and TRBJ2-1; 9 nucleotides agree with TRBD2. The V gene's germline CDR1 is DFQATT and CDR2 SNEGSKA (reference sequence). The CDR3 spans 14 residues. V lost 6 bases, J lost 8 bases, and 11 bases stayed unmatched. DNA of the CDR3: TGCAGTGCAAGCGCACTAGCGGGCCTGTATGAGCAGTTCTTC. This gives the protein CSASALAGLYEQFF.

The rearrangement links TRBV10-1 to TRBJ2-2, with D possibly matching TRBD2 (5 bases). This CDR3 spans 13 amino acids. From germline, CDR1 is WNHNN and CDR2 SYGVQD (reference sequence). Trimming pared 8 bases from V and 0 bases from J, leaving 7 bases between. The DNA for the CDR3 is TGCGCCAGCGAGGGCGCGAACACCGGGGAGCTGTTTTTT. Protein sequence: CASEGANTGELFF.

This clonotype was seen more than once but under ten times. V and J are TRBV3-1 and TRBJ2-7; D unresolved. The CDR3 is 15 amino acids. The V end was cut by 1 base, the J end by 2 bases, with 12 bases between. From germline, CDR1 is LGHDT and CDR2 YNNKEL (reference sequence). CDR3 amino acids: CASSQVPSGAYEQYF. CDR3 coding DNA: TGTGCCAGCAGCCAAGTGCCCTCAGGAGCCTACGAGCAGTACTTC.

This clonotype was seen repeatedly, ten times or more. The chain employs TRBV20-1 and TRBJ2-7; D is ambiguous. The CDR3 covers 13 residues. Germline CDR1 and CDR2: DFQATT and SNEGSKA (reference sequence). V was clipped by 0 bases and J by 0 bases, with 6 bases between them. The CDR3 sequence: CSAREGASYEQYF. Written as DNA, the CDR3 is TGCAGTGCTAGAGAAGGAGCCTCCTACGAGCAGTACTTC.

The chain is built from TRBV9 and TRBJ2-3; D not resolved. V lost 3 bases and J lost 3, with 14 bases in between. This CDR3 comprises 15 residues. Germline V gives CDR1 SGDLS, CDR2 YYNGEE. CDR3 DNA sequence: TGTGCCAGCAGCGGACCCCCGGGTCCTACAGATACGCAGTATTTT. Protein sequence: CASSGPPGPTDTQYF.